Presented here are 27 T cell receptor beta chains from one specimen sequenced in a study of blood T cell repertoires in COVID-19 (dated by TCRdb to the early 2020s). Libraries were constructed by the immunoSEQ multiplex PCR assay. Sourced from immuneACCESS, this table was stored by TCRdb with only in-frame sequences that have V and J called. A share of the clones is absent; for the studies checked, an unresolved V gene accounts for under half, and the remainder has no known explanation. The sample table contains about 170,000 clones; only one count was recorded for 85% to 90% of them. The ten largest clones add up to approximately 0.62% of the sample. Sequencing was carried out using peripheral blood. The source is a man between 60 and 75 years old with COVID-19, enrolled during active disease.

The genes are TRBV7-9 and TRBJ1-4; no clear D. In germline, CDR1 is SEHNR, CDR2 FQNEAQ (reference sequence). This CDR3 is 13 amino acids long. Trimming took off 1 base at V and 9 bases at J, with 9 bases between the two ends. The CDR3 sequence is CASSLVGGQKLFF. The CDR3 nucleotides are TGTGCCAGCAGCTTAGTAGGAGGACAAAAACTGTTTTTT.

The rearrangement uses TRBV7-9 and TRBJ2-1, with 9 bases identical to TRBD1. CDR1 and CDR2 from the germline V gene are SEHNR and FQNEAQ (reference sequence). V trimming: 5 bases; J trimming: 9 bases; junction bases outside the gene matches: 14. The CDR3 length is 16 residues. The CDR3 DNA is TGTGCCAGCAGCGCGGGATCGGGACAGGGTAACTCTGAGCAGTTCTTC. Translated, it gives CASSAGSGQGNSEQFF.

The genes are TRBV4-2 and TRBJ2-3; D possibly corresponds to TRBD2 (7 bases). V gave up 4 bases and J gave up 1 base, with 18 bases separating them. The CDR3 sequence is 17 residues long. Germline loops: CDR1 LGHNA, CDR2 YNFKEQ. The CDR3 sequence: CASSLGGASSGTDTQYF. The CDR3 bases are TGTGCCAGCAGCCTGGGGGGGGCGTCATCGGGCACAGATACGCAGTATTTT.

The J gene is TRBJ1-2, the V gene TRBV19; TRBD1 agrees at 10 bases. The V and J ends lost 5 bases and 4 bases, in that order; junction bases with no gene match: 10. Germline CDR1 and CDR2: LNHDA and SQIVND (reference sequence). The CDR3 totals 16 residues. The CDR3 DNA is TGTGCCAGTAGTGTCCCGGGACAGGGGACGGGCTATGGCTACACCTTC. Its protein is CASSVPGQGTGYGYTF.

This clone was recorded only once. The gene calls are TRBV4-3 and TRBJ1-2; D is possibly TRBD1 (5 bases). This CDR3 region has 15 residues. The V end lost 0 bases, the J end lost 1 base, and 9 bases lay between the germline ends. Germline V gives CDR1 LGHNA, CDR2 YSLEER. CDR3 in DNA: TGCGCCAGCAGCCAAGACTTAGGGGATAACTATGGCTACACCTTC. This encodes CASSQDLGDNYGYTF.

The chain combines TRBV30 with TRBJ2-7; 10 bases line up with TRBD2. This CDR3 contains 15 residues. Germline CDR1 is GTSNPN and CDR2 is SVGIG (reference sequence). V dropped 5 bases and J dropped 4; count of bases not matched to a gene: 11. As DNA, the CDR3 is TGTGCCTGGGGGGAAGCGGGAGGGCCGGGTTACGAGCAGTACTTC. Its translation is CAWGEAGGPGYEQYF. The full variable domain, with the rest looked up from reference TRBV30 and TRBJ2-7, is SQTIHQWPATLVQPVGSPLSLECTVEGTSNPNLYWYRQAAGRGLQLLFYSVGIGQISSEVPQNLSASRPQDRQFILSSKKLLLSDSGFYLCAWGEAGGPGYEQYFGPGTRLTVT.

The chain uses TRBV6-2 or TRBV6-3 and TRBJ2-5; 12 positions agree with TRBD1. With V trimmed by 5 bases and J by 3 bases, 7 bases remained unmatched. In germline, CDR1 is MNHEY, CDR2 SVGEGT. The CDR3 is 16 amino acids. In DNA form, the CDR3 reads TGTGCCAGCAGTGGGGGGACAGGGGGCTTGGAAGAGACCCAGTACTTC. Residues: CASSGGTGGLEETQYF.

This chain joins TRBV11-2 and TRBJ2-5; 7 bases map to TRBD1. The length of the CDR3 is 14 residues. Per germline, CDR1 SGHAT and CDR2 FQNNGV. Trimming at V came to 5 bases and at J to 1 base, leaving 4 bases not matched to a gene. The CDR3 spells CASSPGQIQETQYF. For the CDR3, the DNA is TGTGCCAGCAGCCCGGGACAGATCCAAGAGACCCAGTACTTC. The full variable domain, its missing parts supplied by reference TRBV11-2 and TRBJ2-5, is EAGVAQSPRYKIIEKRQSVAFWCNPISGHATLYWYQQILGQGPKLLIQFQNNGVVDDSQLPKDRFSAERLKGVDSTLKIQPAKLEDSAVYLCASSPGQIQETQYFGPGTRLLVL.

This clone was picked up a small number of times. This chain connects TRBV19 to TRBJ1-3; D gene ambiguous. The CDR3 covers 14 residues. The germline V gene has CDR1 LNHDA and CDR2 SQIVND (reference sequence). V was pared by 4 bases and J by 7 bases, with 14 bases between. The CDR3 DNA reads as TGTGCCAGTAGTACGATCACCTCGGGTAACACCATATATTTT. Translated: CASSTITSGNTIYF. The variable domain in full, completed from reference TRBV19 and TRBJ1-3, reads DGGITQSPKYLFRKEGQNVTLSCEQNLNHDAMYWYRQDPGQGLRLIYYSQIVNDFQKGDIAEGYSVSREKKESFPLTVTSAQKNPTAFYLCASSTITSGNTIYFGEGSWLTVV.

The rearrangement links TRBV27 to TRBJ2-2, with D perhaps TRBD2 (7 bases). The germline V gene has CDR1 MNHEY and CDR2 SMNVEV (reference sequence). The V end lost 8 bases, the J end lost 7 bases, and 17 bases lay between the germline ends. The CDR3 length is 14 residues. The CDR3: CASWGLAAGGELFF. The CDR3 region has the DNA TGTGCCAGCTGGGGGCTAGCGGCGGGCGGGGAGCTGTTTTTT.

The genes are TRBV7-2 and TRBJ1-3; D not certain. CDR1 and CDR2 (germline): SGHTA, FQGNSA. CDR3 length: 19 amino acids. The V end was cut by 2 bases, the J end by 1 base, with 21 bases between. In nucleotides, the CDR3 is TGTGCCAGCAGCTTAACCCCTGGCGGGGTCGGATGGTCTGGAAACACCATATATTTT. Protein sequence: CASSLTPGGVGWSGNTIYF.

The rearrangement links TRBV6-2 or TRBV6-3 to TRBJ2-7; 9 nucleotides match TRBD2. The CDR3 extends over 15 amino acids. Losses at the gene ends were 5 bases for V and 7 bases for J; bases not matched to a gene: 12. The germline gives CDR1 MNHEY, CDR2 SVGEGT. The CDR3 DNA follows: TGTGCCAGCAGTAAAGCGGGAGGCCTAACTAGAGAGCAGTACTTC. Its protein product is CASSKAGGLTREQYF.

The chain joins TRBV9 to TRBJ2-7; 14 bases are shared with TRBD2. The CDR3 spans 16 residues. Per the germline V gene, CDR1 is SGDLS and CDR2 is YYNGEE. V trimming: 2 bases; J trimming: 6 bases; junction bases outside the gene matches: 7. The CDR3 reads CASSVGLAGASVEQYF. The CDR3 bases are TGTGCCAGCAGCGTGGGACTAGCGGGGGCTTCCGTCGAGCAGTACTTC.

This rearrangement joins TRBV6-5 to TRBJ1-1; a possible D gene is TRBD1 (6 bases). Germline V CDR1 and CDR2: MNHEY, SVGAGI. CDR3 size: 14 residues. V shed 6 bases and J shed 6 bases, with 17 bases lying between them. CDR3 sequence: CASRIGGGPSEAFF. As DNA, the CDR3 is TGTGCCAGCAGGATAGGGGGGGGGCCCTCTGAAGCTTTCTTT.

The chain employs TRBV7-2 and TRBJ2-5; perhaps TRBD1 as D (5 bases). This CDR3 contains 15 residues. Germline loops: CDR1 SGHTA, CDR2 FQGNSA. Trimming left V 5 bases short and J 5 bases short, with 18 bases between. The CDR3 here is CASSPQERLTETQYF. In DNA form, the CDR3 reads TGTGCCAGCAGCCCACAGGAACGGTTGACGGAGACCCAGTACTTC.

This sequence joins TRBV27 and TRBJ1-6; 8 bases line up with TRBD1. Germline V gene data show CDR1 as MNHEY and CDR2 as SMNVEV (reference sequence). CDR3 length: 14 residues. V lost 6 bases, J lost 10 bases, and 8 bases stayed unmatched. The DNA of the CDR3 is TGTGCCAGCAGAACTGGACAGGGTGGATCACCCCTCCACTTT. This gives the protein CASRTGQGGSPLHF.

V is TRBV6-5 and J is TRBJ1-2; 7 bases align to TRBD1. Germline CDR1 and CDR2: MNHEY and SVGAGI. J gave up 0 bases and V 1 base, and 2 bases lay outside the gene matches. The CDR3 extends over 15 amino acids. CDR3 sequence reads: CASSYLQGTNYGYTF. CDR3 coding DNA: TGTGCCAGCAGTTACTTACAGGGGACTAACTATGGCTACACCTTC.

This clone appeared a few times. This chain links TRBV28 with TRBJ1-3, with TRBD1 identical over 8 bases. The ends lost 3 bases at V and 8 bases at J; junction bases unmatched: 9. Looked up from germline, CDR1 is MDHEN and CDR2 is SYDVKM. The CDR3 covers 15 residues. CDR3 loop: CASSLAAGGRDTIYF. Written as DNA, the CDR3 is TGTGCCAGCAGTTTGGCGGCAGGGGGCCGTGACACCATATATTTT.

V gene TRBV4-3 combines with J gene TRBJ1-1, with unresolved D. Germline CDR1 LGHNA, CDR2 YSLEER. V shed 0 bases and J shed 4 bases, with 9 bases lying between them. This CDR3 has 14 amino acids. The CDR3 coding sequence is TGCGCCAGCAGCCAAGAGGAGGTGGCCACTGAAGCTTTCTTT. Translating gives CASSQEEVATEAFF.

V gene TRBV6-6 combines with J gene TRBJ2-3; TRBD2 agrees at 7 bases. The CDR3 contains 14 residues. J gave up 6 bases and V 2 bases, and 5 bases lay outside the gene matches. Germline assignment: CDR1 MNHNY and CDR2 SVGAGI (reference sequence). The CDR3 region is CASSYVAGGDTQYF. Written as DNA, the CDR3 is TGTGCCAGCAGTTACGTAGCGGGTGGGGATACGCAGTATTTT.

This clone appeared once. DNA for the CDR3: TGTGCCAGCAGTCATGTTTCCAGTACAGGGTTGAGCTCCTACGAGCAGTACTTC. Encoded protein: CASSHVSSTGLSSYEQYF. V and J are TRBV6-6 and TRBJ2-7; tentative D call: TRBD1 (6 bases). Trimming removed 5 bases at V and 0 bases at J, with 23 bases between. From germline, CDR1 is MNHNY and CDR2 SVGAGI (reference sequence). The CDR3 contains 18 residues.

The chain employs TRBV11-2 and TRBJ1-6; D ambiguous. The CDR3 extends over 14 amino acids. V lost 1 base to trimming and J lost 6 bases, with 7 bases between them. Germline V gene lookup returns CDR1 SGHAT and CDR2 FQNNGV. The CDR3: CASSLGASNSPLHF. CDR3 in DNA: TGTGCCAGCAGCTTAGGTGCCAGTAATTCACCCCTCCACTTT.

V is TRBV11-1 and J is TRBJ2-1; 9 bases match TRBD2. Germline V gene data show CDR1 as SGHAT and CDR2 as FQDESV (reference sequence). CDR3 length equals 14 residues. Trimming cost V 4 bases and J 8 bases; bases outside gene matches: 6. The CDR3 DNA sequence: TGTGCCAGCAGCTGGGCTAGCGGGACGGATGAGCAGTTCTTC. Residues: CASSWASGTDEQFF.

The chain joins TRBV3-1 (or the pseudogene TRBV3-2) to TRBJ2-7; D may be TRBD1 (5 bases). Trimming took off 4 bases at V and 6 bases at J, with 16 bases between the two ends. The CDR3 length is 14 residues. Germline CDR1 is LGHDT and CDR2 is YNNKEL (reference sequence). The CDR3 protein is CASSRGGIRGEQYF. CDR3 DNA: TGTGCCAGCAGCCGGGGTGGGATTAGGGGCGAGCAGTACTTC.

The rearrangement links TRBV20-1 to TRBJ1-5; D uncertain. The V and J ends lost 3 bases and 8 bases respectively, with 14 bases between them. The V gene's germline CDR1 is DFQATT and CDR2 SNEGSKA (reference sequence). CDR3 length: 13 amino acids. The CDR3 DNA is TGCAGTGCTAGTGGCGGCATCGCAGAGCCCCAGCATTTT. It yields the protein CSASGGIAEPQHF.

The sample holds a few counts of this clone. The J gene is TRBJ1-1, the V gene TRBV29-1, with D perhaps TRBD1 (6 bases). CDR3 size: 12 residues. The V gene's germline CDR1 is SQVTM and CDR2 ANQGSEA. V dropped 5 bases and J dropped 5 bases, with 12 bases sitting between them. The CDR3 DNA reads TGCAGCGTTAGGGGGTCCGGAACTGAAGCTTTCTTT. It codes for CSVRGSGTEAFF.

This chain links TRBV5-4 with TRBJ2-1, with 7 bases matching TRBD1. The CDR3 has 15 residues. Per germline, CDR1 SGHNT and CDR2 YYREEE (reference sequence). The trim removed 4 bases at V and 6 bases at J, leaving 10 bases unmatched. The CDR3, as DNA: TGTGCCAGCAGCGTCGGATGGGACAGACCCAATGAGCAGTTCTTC. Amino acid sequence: CASSVGWDRPNEQFF.